This T cell receptor (beta chain) was sequenced in a study of blood T cells in healthy people across ages (dated by TCRdb to the mid-2010s). Study-level background: In model experiments, template switching captured about one uniquely barcoded TCR beta cDNA molecule for every two T cells. Age-related changes in TCR beta repertoire diversity were measured in the study by deep sequencing normalized with unique cDNA molecular identifiers. Two additional independent replicas of 1 million unique cDNA reads from the same blood draw were analyzed for two donors (one aged 18 to 29 and one aged 80 or older). Donors were grouped into four age groups: young (average roughly 17 years), middle-aged (roughly 40), aged (around 62) and long-lived (just over 80). To avoid experimental bias, donors of different ages were distributed randomly across sequencing lanes. What the study reported, not specific to this receptor: A strong correlation was found between observed TCR beta diversity and the percentage of naive T cells measured by flow cytometry. Compared with the aged group, more naive CD4+ T cells, fewer expanded clones and increased TCR diversity were shown by the long-lived group, suggesting age selection. The CMV infection status of donors was not known, potentially confounding age-related changes in expanded clonotypes. Estimates of total diversity based on one million sequenced T cells were considered lower bounds and underestimates. Bulk unsorted PBMC profiling prevented conclusive comparison of naive and antigen-experienced compartments. As age increased, observed TCR beta diversity per million T cells dropped in a roughly linear way, and a significant reduction was already evident by age 40.

From the germline V gene, CDR1 is MDHEN and CDR2 is SYDVKM. The CDR3 runs 12 amino acids, cysteine and phenylalanine included. Only the CDR3 DNA stays, 36 bases, in frame from base 1. Deletion took 6 bases off V and 4 bases off J, with a span of 8 bases between the germline ends. Regarding this clonotype: The antigen it recognizes is unknown. Per-base qualities were not stored, and no clone one base away is much larger.

Libraries were made using 5' RACE. Sequencing instrument: Illumina HiSeq 2500. A second about 7 to 12 cycle PCR used a sample-barcoded 5' primer and a J-beta primer mix. Each TCR beta cDNA molecule received a unique molecular identifier from a template-switch 5' adaptor carrying 12 random nucleotides. At least 3 million CDR3-containing paired-end reads were obtained from each sample. First-strand cDNA synthesis was performed from all RNA using the Mint cDNA synthesis kit, with priming by a TRBC-specific oligonucleotide. All cDNA was treated with uracil-DNA glycosylase and then went through a first 18-cycle PCR with the universal primers M1SS and BC2_uni_R. For the original study's pipeline: For normalization, 1 million high-quality reads were randomly selected from each sample, with every read carrying a distinct molecular identifier. Instead of being binned into consensus sequences, reads that shared molecular identifiers were thrown out. MiTCR, set to a Q25 quality threshold and the strictest error-elimination algorithm, was used for CDR3 identification, clonotype clustering and error correction. A nonparametric unseen species model using Euler transformation provided a lower-bound estimate of total TCR beta diversity. In TCRdb, the public reads were trimmed at Q25 with fastp and aligned with MiXCR, with productive beta chains retained. Each entry merges the rows of one CDR3 protein and shows their most common DNA and genes. TCRdb, not the authors, supplied the V and J calls. The sample table shows about 970,000 distinct CDR3 sequences, and approximately 50% are seen once. Jointly, the top ten make up 20% to 25% of the sample.

The roughly 42 donors, aged 6 to 90 years, were systemically healthy Caucasian individuals from Russia. Around 10 milliliters of peripheral blood were collected from each donor into EDTA-treated Vacutainer tubes. Ficoll-Paque density-gradient centrifugation was used to isolate PBMCs, with at least 7 million per sample. Total RNA was extracted from PBMCs with Trizol reagent, with at least 6 micrograms obtained per sample. The percentages of naive CD45RAhigh/CD27high T cells were determined by flow cytometry on a PBMC aliquot from every donor. The rearranged chain carries TRBV28 and TRBJ2-3, with a weak D call of TRBD1 (5 bases match). The sample comprised blood. The clonotype was recovered from a woman aged 55-70 years in good health. The sequenced DNA is TGTGCCAGCAGGGTGGGGCCAGATACGCAGTATTTT. Translated, it reads CASRVGPDTQYF.